A single sample is the source of the 29 T cell receptor beta chains below, sequenced in a study of cytomegalovirus exposure and HLA in healthy donors. TCRdb's table, derived via immunoSEQ multiplex PCR, lists solely in-frame clones and lacks some. This table has tens of thousands of clones, 90% to 95% appearing once. The specimen was PBMCs. All receptors come from a woman aged 18-29 years in good health and CMV-seropositive.

The rearrangement links TRBV18 to TRBJ1-2, with a possible D match to TRBD1 (6 bases). V gave up 3 bases and J gave up 3 bases, with 11 bases separating them. The CDR3 runs 14 residues. CDR1 and CDR2 from the germline V gene are KGHSH and LQKENI. CDR3 in DNA: TGTGCCAGCTCACCTGGCGGGGGCGACTATGGCTACACCTTC. Translated: CASSPGGGDYGYTF.

The genes are TRBV25-1 and TRBJ2-1, with 12 bases fitting TRBD2. Germline V gives CDR1 MGHDK, CDR2 SYGVNS. The CDR3 runs to 15 residues. V gave up 8 bases and J gave up 9 bases; unmatched junction bases: 11. CDR3 protein: CASQITSGGRGEQFF. The CDR3 nucleotides read TGTGCCAGCCAAATCACTAGCGGGGGGAGAGGTGAGCAGTTCTTC.

V usage is TRBV5-1 and J usage is TRBJ2-3, with 12 bases that match TRBD1. The CDR3 covers 15 residues. Trimming removed 5 bases from V and 7 bases from J; junction bases left unmatched: 8. Germline V gives CDR1 SGHRS, CDR2 YFSETQ. The CDR3 nucleotides are TGCGCCAGCAGTAATCCGGGACAGGGGGCAAATACGCAGTATTTT. Residues: CASSNPGQGANTQYF.

The rearrangement uses TRBV13 and TRBJ2-5, with TRBD2 identical over 11 bases. J was trimmed by 5 bases and V by 3 bases; bases with no gene match: 5. Germline V lookup: CDR1 PRHDT, CDR2 FYEKMQ (reference sequence). CDR3 length: 15 amino acids. As DNA, the CDR3 is TGTGCCAGCAGCTTTAGCGGGGGGGCTGAGGAGACCCAGTACTTC. It codes for CASSFSGGAEETQYF.

The V call is TRBV7-6, the J call TRBJ2-7; D uncertain. The CDR3 extends over 13 amino acids. Germline values: CDR1 SGHVS, CDR2 FNYEAQ. Between the trimmed V and J ends, which lost 0 bases and 1 base, there was a span of 4 bases. The CDR3: CASSLATSYEQYF. The CDR3 DNA reads TGTGCCAGCAGCTTAGCTACATCCTACGAGCAGTACTTC.

This clone was seen at least ten times. V and J are TRBV6-5 and TRBJ2-5; 16 bases line up with TRBD2. The junction had 4 bases not matched to a gene; V was cut back by 4 bases and J by 5 bases. This CDR3 comprises 16 residues. Germline V gene sequence: CDR1 MNHEY, CDR2 SVGAGI. Written as DNA, the CDR3 is TGTGCCAGCAGTTCAACGGGACTAGCGGGGGGGGAGACCCAGTACTTC. It encodes CASSSTGLAGGETQYF.

The chain couples TRBV28 to TRBJ1-5; D remains ambiguous. This CDR3 region has 15 residues. Trimming took 2 bases from V and 2 from J, leaving 10 bases between them. Germline lookup yields CDR1 MDHEN and CDR2 SYDVKM. CDR3 loop: CASSLRGARNQPQHF. In DNA form, the CDR3 reads TGTGCCAGCAGTTTAAGAGGTGCACGCAATCAGCCCCAGCATTTT.

The V gene is TRBV28, the J gene TRBJ1-2; 7 bases align to TRBD1. Looked up from germline, CDR1 is MDHEN and CDR2 is SYDVKM. Trimming took 4 bases from V and 5 from J; bases not matched to a gene: 16. The CDR3 contains 17 residues. Here the CDR3 DNA reads TGTGCCAGCAGTTCGTATGCAGTTCGGACAGGCCTATATGGCTACACCTTC. Translating gives CASSSYAVRTGLYGYTF.

This chain links TRBV6-1 with TRBJ1-2; possibly TRBD1 for D (6 bases). V was cut by 4 bases and J by 4 bases, with 10 bases left in between. The CDR3 consists of 13 residues. Germline CDR1 MNHNS, CDR2 SASEGT. The DNA of the CDR3 is TGTGCCAGCAGTGGGACAGACTCCTATGGCTACACCTTC. Amino acid sequence: CASSGTDSYGYTF.

The V gene is TRBV30, the J gene TRBJ2-7; the D is unclear. This CDR3 has 15 amino acids. Per the germline V gene, CDR1 is GTSNPN and CDR2 is SVGIG (reference sequence). V was clipped by 2 bases and J by 0 bases, with 14 bases between them. CDR3 nucleotide sequence: TGTGCCTGGAGTCCTGCCCAGACACCCTCCTACGAGCAGTACTTC. The encoded protein is CAWSPAQTPSYEQYF.

The genes are TRBV2 and TRBJ2-1; 8 bases are a match to TRBD2. The CDR3 has 18 amino acids. The germline CDR1 and CDR2 sequences are SNHLY and FYNNEI. Germline trimming cut 4 bases from V and 2 bases from J; bases unmatched to any gene: 13. CDR3 protein: CASSVLRRAGGTYNEQFF. The DNA for the CDR3 is TGTGCCAGCAGTGTGTTGCGGCGCGCGGGGGGTACCTACAATGAGCAGTTCTTC.

The chain has TRBV7-9 and TRBJ1-2; TRBD1 matches 8 bases. The CDR3 has 14 residues. The germline V gene encodes CDR1 SEHNR and CDR2 FQNEAQ (reference sequence). V shed 5 bases and J 7 bases; nucleotides not matched to a gene: 9. CDR3 protein: CASSLQGVLFGYTF. The DNA for the CDR3 is TGTGCCAGCAGCCTACAGGGGGTTCTCTTTGGCTACACCTTC.

This sequence joins TRBV28 and TRBJ2-7, with 12 bases fitting TRBD2. Germline lookup yields CDR1 MDHEN and CDR2 SYDVKM. The CDR3 has 15 amino acids. The V segment lost 6 bases and the J segment 4 bases; nucleotides outside the gene matches: 7. CDR3 residues: CASSPRTSGAYEQYF. The CDR3 coding sequence is TGTGCCAGCAGCCCTCGGACTAGCGGGGCTTACGAGCAGTACTTC. Combining the CDR3 with reference TRBV28 and TRBJ2-7 gives the whole variable domain DVKVTQSSRYLVKRTGEKVFLECVQDMDHENMFWYRQDPGLGLRLIYFSYDVKMKEKGDIPEGYSVSREKKERFSLILESASTNQTSMYLCASSPRTSGAYEQYFGPGTRLTVT.

This chain links TRBV19 with TRBJ2-5; 12 bases map to TRBD2. J gave up 5 bases and V 3 bases, and 4 bases lay outside the gene matches. There are 15 residues in the CDR3. CDR1 and CDR2 (germline): LNHDA, SQIVND (reference sequence). This chain's CDR3 is CASSIGLAGPETQYF. The CDR3 DNA follows: TGTGCCAGTAGTATCGGACTAGCGGGACCGGAGACCCAGTACTTC.

The rearrangement joins TRBV10-3 to TRBJ1-2; TRBD1 matches at 10 bases. The CDR3 contains 15 residues. V shed 3 bases and J 4 bases; nucleotides not matched to a gene: 5. Germline values: CDR1 ENHRY, CDR2 SYGVKD. The CDR3 protein is CAISEAGTGAYGYTF. The CDR3 coding sequence is TGTGCCATCAGTGAAGCCGGGACAGGGGCCTATGGCTACACCTTC.

The gene calls are TRBV6-6 and TRBJ1-5; D is ambiguous. V lost 2 bases, J lost 2 bases, and 10 bases lay in between. The CDR3 totals 15 residues. Germline V lookup: CDR1 MNHNY, CDR2 SVGAGI (reference sequence). CDR3 in DNA: TGTGCCAGCAGTTACGACGGTCTAGGCAATCAGCCCCAGCATTTT. It translates to CASSYDGLGNQPQHF.

The chain employs TRBV7-9 and TRBJ2-7; TRBD2 agrees at 7 bases. Trimming took 4 bases from V and 3 from J; bases not matched to a gene: 9. In germline, CDR1 is SEHNR, CDR2 FQNEAQ (reference sequence). The CDR3 totals 15 residues. In DNA, the CDR3 is TGTGCCAGCAGCTCCCCGGGCGGGAGTGGCTACGAGCAGTACTTC. Protein sequence: CASSSPGGSGYEQYF.

This sequence joins TRBV6-1 and TRBJ2-3, with TRBD2 matching 10 bases. Trimming took 4 bases from V and 8 from J; bases not matched to a gene: 6. Germline CDR1 and CDR2: MNHNS and SASEGT. There are 14 residues in the CDR3. CDR3: CASSASGRAPTQYF. The CDR3 DNA sequence: TGTGCCAGCAGTGCCAGCGGGAGGGCCCCTACGCAGTATTTT.

The CDR3 sequence is CASSLVAGVDEQFF. For the CDR3, the DNA is TGTGCCAGCAGCTTGGTTGCGGGAGTGGATGAGCAGTTCTTC. The J gene is TRBJ2-1, the V gene TRBV5-6, with 7 bases lining up with TRBD2. Germline CDR1 SGHDT, CDR2 YYEEEE. V lost 0 bases and J lost 8; bases outside the gene matches: 5. The CDR3 is 14 amino acids. Using reference TRBV5-6 and TRBJ2-1 for the parts outside the CDR3, the full variable domain is DAGVTQSPTHLIKTRGQQVTLRCSPKSGHDTVSWYQQALGQGPQFIFQYYEEEERQRGNFPDRFSGHQFPNYSSELNVNALLLGDSALYLCASSLVAGVDEQFFGPGTRLTVL.

The chain has TRBV6-5 and TRBJ1-3, with a tentative D call TRBD1 (6 bases). The germline V and J ends were trimmed by 6 bases and 5 bases, with 17 bases remaining between them. Germline CDR1 and CDR2: MNHEY and SVGAGI. This CDR3 has 15 amino acids. CDR3 nucleotides: TGTGCCAGCAGCGATGGTGGACAGAGCCGAAACACCATATATTTT. This codes for CASSDGGQSRNTIYF.

This chain joins TRBV28 and TRBJ2-1; the D gene is possibly TRBD1 (7 bases). Germline assignment: CDR1 MDHEN and CDR2 SYDVKM. The V gene lost 3 bases and the J gene lost 8 bases, with 14 bases spanning the gap. This CDR3 spans 14 amino acids. The CDR3 is CASSLSQGEDEQFF. The CDR3 region has the DNA TGTGCCAGCAGTTTGAGTCAGGGGGAGGATGAGCAGTTCTTC.

This clone was seen a single time. This chain links TRBV18 with TRBJ2-5; D is unresolved. V was pared by 2 bases and J by 5 bases, with 6 bases between. The germline CDR1 and CDR2 sequences are KGHSH and LQKENI. The CDR3 has 12 amino acids. The CDR3 DNA reads as TGTGCCAGCTCACCAAAATCGGAGACCCAGTACTTC. This encodes CASSPKSETQYF. The entire variable domain, with the rest obtained from reference TRBV18 and TRBJ2-5, is as follows: NAGVMQNPRHLVRRRGQEARLRCSPMKGHSHVYWYRQLPEEGLKFMVYLQKENIIDESGMPKERFSAEFPKEGPSILRIQQVVRGDSAAYFCASSPKSETQYFGPGTRLLVL.

The V and J genes are TRBV28 and TRBJ1-2; D is possibly TRBD1 (6 bases). Trimming cost V 6 bases and J 10 bases, with 21 bases left between them. CDR1 and CDR2 (germline): MDHEN, SYDVKM. CDR3 length: 14 amino acids. As DNA, the CDR3 is TGTGCCAGCAGCCCAGAGACAGGTTCTCGCATCTACACCTTC. Translating gives CASSPETGSRIYTF.

CDR3 residues: CASSSQQGMNTEAFF. CDR3 bases: TGTGCCAGCAGCTCTCAACAGGGGATGAACACTGAAGCTTTCTTT. This chain connects TRBV5-4 to TRBJ1-1; 7 nucleotides align to TRBD1. The CDR3 is 15 amino acids. The trim removed 3 bases at V and 0 bases at J, leaving 5 bases unmatched. Germline-derived CDR1 and CDR2 are SGHNT and YYREEE (reference sequence).

The chain joins TRBV4-1 to TRBJ1-2; D is ambiguous. The germline V and J ends were trimmed by 1 base and 0 bases, with 12 bases remaining between them. Germline CDR1 reads MGHRA; CDR2 reads YSYEKL. This CDR3 spans 16 amino acids. The CDR3 is CASSQVAAGANYGYTF. The DNA for the CDR3 is TGCGCCAGCAGCCAAGTAGCGGCGGGAGCTAACTATGGCTACACCTTC.

The J gene is TRBJ1-1, the V gene TRBV7-9; 8 bases map to TRBD1. CDR3 size: 11 residues. V shed 5 bases, J shed 7 bases, and the junction held 0 bases outside the gene matches. Looked up from germline, CDR1 is SEHNR and CDR2 is FQNEAQ (reference sequence). Here the CDR3 DNA reads TGTGCCAGCAGCGGACAGGGTGAAGCTTTCTTT. Translating it yields CASSGQGEAFF. The entire variable domain, with the rest obtained from reference TRBV7-9 and TRBJ1-1, is as follows: DTGVSQNPRHKITKRGQNVTFRCDPISEHNRLYWYRQTLGQGPEFLTYFQNEAQLEKSRLLSDRFSAERPKGSFSTLEIQRTEQGDSAMYLCASSGQGEAFFGQGTRLTVV.

The chain joins TRBV7-9 to TRBJ1-3; 7 bases agree with TRBD1. CDR3 length equals 16 residues. The V and J ends lost 5 bases and 4 bases, in that order; junction bases with no gene match: 11. Germline CDR1 reads SEHNR; CDR2 reads FQNEAQ (reference sequence). The CDR3 sequence: CASSPPWQGEGNTIYF. The DNA of the CDR3 is TGTGCCAGCAGCCCACCGTGGCAGGGGGAAGGAAACACCATATATTTT.

The chain combines TRBV6-1 with TRBJ2-2, with 10 bases aligning to TRBD1. The CDR3 contains 17 residues. Unmatched junction bases numbered 9, after V lost 1 base and J lost 7 bases. Per germline, CDR1 MNHNS and CDR2 SASEGT. The CDR3 DNA sequence: TGTGCCAGCAGTGAAGTAGACAGGGGGCGAATGGTCGGGGAGCTGTTTTTT. Amino acids: CASSEVDRGRMVGELFF.

The chain uses TRBV7-9 and TRBJ2-3, with 10 bases fitting TRBD2. This CDR3 is built from 17 residues. Losses at the gene ends were 7 bases for V and 6 bases for J; bases not matched to a gene: 16. The germline V gene encodes CDR1 SEHNR and CDR2 FQNEAQ (reference sequence). The CDR3 DNA follows: TGTGCCAGCACCTGGGACCTAACTAGCGGGGTCCGCGATACGCAGTATTTT. Translating it yields CASTWDLTSGVRDTQYF.